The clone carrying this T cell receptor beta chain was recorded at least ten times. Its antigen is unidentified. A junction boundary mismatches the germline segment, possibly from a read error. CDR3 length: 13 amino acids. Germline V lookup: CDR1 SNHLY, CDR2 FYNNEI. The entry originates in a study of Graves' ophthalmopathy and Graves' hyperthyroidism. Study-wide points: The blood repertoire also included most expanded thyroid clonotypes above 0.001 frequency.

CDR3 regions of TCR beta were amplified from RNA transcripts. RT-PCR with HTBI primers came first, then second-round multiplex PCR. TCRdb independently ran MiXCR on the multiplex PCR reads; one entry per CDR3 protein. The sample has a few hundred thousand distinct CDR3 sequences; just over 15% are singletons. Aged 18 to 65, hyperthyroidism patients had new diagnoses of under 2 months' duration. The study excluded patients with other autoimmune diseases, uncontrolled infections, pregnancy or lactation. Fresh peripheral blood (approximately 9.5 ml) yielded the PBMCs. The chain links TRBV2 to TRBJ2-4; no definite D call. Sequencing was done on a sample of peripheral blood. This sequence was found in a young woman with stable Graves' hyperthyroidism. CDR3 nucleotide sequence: TGTGCCAGTTACCCCTTGTACGAAAACATTAAGTACTTC. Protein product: CASYPLYENIKYF.